Included here is one TCR beta chain sequence, with context. The V segment lost 0 bases and the J segment 2 bases; nucleotides outside the gene matches: 14. The length of the CDR3 is 19 residues. Germline CDR1 SGHRS, CDR2 YFSETQ. This record comes from a study of blood T cells in healthy people across ages. Isolated per sample were at least 6 million PBMCs. The use of a sample-barcoded 5' primer and a J-beta primer mix characterized a second PCR of 7 to 11 cycles. TCRdb re-called the 5' RACE reads through MiXCR, storing one row per CDR3 protein. The sample has 950,000 to 1,200,000 distinct CDR3 sequences; about two fifths are singletons.

The source is a man younger than 35 in good health. Sequences were obtained from blood. The gene calls are TRBV5-1 and TRBJ2-4, with 7 bases that match TRBD1. The CDR3 nucleotides read TGCGCCAGCAGCTTGGACGGTCGCGAGGGGGCGAGAACCAAAAACATTCAGTACTTC. Translated: CASSLDGREGARTKNIQYF.